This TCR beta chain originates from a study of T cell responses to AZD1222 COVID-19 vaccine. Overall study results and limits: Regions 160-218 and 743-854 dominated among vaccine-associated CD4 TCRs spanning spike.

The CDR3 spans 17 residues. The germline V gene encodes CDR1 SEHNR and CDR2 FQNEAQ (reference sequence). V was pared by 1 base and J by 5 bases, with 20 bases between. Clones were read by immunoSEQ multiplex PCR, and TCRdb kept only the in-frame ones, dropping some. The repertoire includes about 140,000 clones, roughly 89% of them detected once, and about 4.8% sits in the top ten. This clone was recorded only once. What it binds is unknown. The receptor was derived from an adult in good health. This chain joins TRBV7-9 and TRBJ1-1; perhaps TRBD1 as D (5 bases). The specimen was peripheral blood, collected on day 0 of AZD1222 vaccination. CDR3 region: CASSLGAIGRAGTEAFF. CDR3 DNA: TGTGCCAGCAGCTTAGGGGCGATCGGCAGGGCTGGGACTGAAGCTTTCTTT.